A selection of T cell receptor beta chains follows, all from one sample in a study of regulatory T cells in long-lasting Graves disease. Via MiXCR, TCRdb re-called the multiplex PCR reads, giving one row per CDR3 protein. The table has 400,000 to 500,000 distinct CDR3 sequences, roughly 15% seen once. These same records also appear under a second study, on T cells in Graves' hyperthyroidism and ophthalmopathy.

The source was peripheral blood mononuclear cells (PBMCs), collected at new diagnosis, from a patient treated with antithyroid drugs. The receptors were sampled from a young woman with Graves disease. CDR3s include the opening cysteine and the closing phenylalanine or tryptophan. D genes are given only for firm matches. A row's size may be missing; if present it is once, few, many or a size class.

J | V | size | D | CDR3 | DNA
TRBJ1-5 | TRBV20-1 | . | . | CSARLTESSYQPQHF | TGCAGTGCTAGACTCACCGAATCGAGCTATCAGCCCCAGCATTTT
TRBJ2-2 | TRBV19 | few | . | CASSNFLPRSTGELFF | TGTGCCAGTAGTAATTTTCTCCCGCGAAGCACCGGGGAGCTGTTTTTT
TRBJ2-1 | TRBV3-1 | many | . | CASSVQPTGEQFF | TGTGCCAGCAGCGTACAACCGACAGGTGAGCAGTTCTTC
TRBJ2-7 | TRBV6-2/TRBV6-3 | many | . | CASDGPNSYEQYF | TGTGCCTCCGACGGCCCAAACTCCTACGAGCAGTACTTC
TRBJ2-3 | TRBV10-2 | few | TRBD2 | CASSEPFAGGRDTQYF | TGCGCCAGCAGTGAACCATTCGCGGGGGGCAGAGATACGCAGTATTTT
TRBJ1-1 | TRBV12-3/TRBV12-4 | many | . | CASSLVALNTEAFF | TGTGCCAGCAGTTTAGTTGCTTTGAACACTGAAGCTTTCTTT
TRBJ2-4 | TRBV28 | many | TRBD2 | CASRKTGTSGNIQYF | TGTGCCAGCAGAAAAACCGGGACTAGCGGCAACATTCAGTACTTC
TRBJ1-5 | TRBV9 | few | TRBD1 | CASSPGTVVQPQHF | TGTGCCAGCAGCCCCGGGACAGTGGTCCAGCCCCAGCATTTT
TRBJ2-7 | TRBV5-1 | few | . | CASSLAGFNEQYF | TGCGCCAGCAGCTTGGCCGGCTTCAACGAGCAGTACTTC
TRBJ1-2 | TRBV25-1 | . | . | CASSEEPTGRGGYIF | TGTGCCAGCAGTGAAGAACCGACGGGGCGGGGTGGCTACATCTTC
TRBJ2-5 | TRBV30 | many | . | CAWSEGVYAQYF | TGTGCCTGGAGCGAGGGGGTGTATGCCCAGTACTTC
TRBJ2-5 | TRBV13 | many | TRBD2 | CASRETSGSVEETQYF | TGTGCCAGCAGAGAGACTAGCGGGAGCGTAGAGGAGACCCAGTACTTC
TRBJ2-1 | TRBV12-5 | many | TRBD2 | CASGSSGKSLNEQFF | TGTGCTAGTGGTTCGAGCGGGAAGTCTCTCAATGAGCAGTTCTTC
TRBJ2-6 | TRBV12-3/TRBV12-4 | few | . | CASSSSELRPGVLTF | TGTGCCAGCAGTTCCTCGGAACTACGGCCGGGCGTCCTGACTTTC
TRBJ2-7 | TRBV28 | many | . | CASSTGDRSYEQYF | TGTGCCAGCAGTACCGGGGACCGATCCTACGAGCAGTACTTC
TRBJ2-1 | TRBV7-2 | . | . | CASSLVPGVAYNEQFF | TGTGCCAGCAGCTTAGTTCCAGGGGTGGCCTACAATGAGCAGTTCTTC
TRBJ1-1 | TRBV6-4 | . | . | CASSKTMNTEAFF | TGTGCCAGCAGTAAAACCATGAACACTGAAGCTTTCTTT
TRBJ1-5 | TRBV20-1 | . | . | CSASVVYSNQPQHF | TGCAGTGCTAGTGTGGTCTATAGCAATCAGCCCCAGCATTTT
TRBJ2-5 | TRBV27 | . | TRBD2 | CASSLGGVGQGTQYF | TGTGCCAGCAGTTTAGGGGGGGTAGGCCAGGGGACCCAGTACTTC
TRBJ2-2 | TRBV10-1 | many | . | CATRDKNTGELFF | TGCGCCACCCGGGACAAAAACACCGGGGAGCTGTTTTTT
TRBJ2-5 | TRBV4-1 | . | TRBD2 | CASSQELAGAGVTQYF | TGCGCCAGCAGCCAAGAACTAGCGGGAGCTGGTGTGACCCAGTACTTC
TRBJ1-1 | TRBV28 | many | . | CASSFSGETEAFF | TGTGCCAGCAGTTTCTCAGGGGAAACTGAAGCTTTCTTT
TRBJ2-6 | TRBV2 | many | . | CASSTRGANVLTF | TGTGCCAGCAGTACGAGGGGGGCCAACGTCCTGACTTTC
TRBJ2-1 | TRBV7-2 | many | . | CASSLAESYNEQFF | TGTGCCAGCAGCTTAGCGGAGTCCTACAATGAGCAGTTCTTC
TRBJ2-1 | TRBV2 | . | . | CASSWTPDGYNEQFF | TGTGCCAGCAGTTGGACGCCGGACGGATACAATGAGCAGTTCTTC
TRBJ2-7 | TRBV20-1 | few | TRBD2 | CRAWASGSYEQYF | TGCAGGGCATGGGCTAGCGGGAGCTACGAGCAGTACTTC
TRBJ1-1 | TRBV3-1 | . | TRBD1 | CASSQADREAFF | TGTGCCAGCAGCCAAGCCGACAGGGAGGCTTTCTTT
TRBJ2-7 | TRBV6-1 | many | . | CASSPGTGEQYF | TGTGCCAGCAGTCCAGGGACTGGTGAGCAGTACTTC
TRBJ2-1 | TRBV28 | many | TRBD2 | CASRWGGALREQFF | TGTGCCAGCAGGTGGGGGGGAGCCCTCCGTGAGCAGTTCTTC
TRBJ1-5 | TRBV20-1 | many | . | CSARDVFGDTKESNQPQHF | TGCAGTGCTAGAGATGTCTTTGGTGACACCAAGGAAAGCAATCAGCCCCAGCATTTT
TRBJ2-7 | TRBV5-1 | few | TRBD2 | CASSPGLAGTIYEQYF | TGCGCCAGCAGCCCGGGACTAGCGGGGACCATTTACGAGCAGTACTTC
TRBJ2-5 | TRBV6-2/TRBV6-3 | . | . | CASSYFEVKETQYF | TGTGCCAGCAGTTACTTCGAAGTGAAAGAGACCCAGTACTTC
TRBJ1-4 | TRBV4-1 | . | . | CASSRDSEKLFF | TGCGCCAGCAGCCGGGACTCCGAAAAACTGTTTTTT
TRBJ1-2 | TRBV15 | . | . | CATSRVGTSYGYTF | TGTGCCACCAGCAGGGTCGGGACAAGCTATGGCTACACCTTC
TRBJ2-1 | TRBV15 | many | TRBD2 | CATSRDQREVEQFF | TGTGCCACCAGCAGAGATCAGCGGGAGGTTGAGCAGTTCTTC
TRBJ1-2 | TRBV28 | . | . | CASRTTGTYGYTF | TGTGCCAGCAGAACAACAGGGACGTATGGCTACACCTTC
TRBJ1-5 | TRBV27 | many | . | CASSFGGQGNQPQHF | TGTGCCAGCAGTTTTGGCGGCCAGGGCAATCAGCCCCAGCATTTT
TRBJ1-1 | TRBV24-1 | . | . | CATRSSTGNTEAFF | TGTGCCACCAGGTCCTCAACAGGGAACACTGAAGCTTTCTTT
TRBJ2-2 | TRBV28 | many | TRBD2 | CASLAGGANTGELFF | TGTGCCAGTCTAGCGGGGGGAGCGAACACCGGGGAGCTGTTTTTT
TRBJ2-1 | TRBV9 | few | . | CASSVSTSTYNEQFF | TGTGCCAGCAGCGTATCTACTTCAACCTACAATGAGCAGTTCTTC
TRBJ1-1 | TRBV18 | many | . | CASSLREPGNTEAFF | TGTGCCAGCTCACTTAGGGAGCCTGGGAACACTGAAGCTTTCTTT
TRBJ1-2 | TRBV29-1 | . | TRBD1 | CSVEPFPDRVGVYTF | TGCAGCGTTGAACCTTTCCCAGACAGGGTTGGGGTCTACACCTTC
TRBJ2-1 | TRBV6-5 | . | . | CASSYSDNEQFF | TGTGCCAGCAGTTACTCAGACAATGAGCAGTTCTTC
TRBJ2-2 | TRBV28 | many | TRBD1 | CASTPRGQGYTGELFF | TGTGCCAGCACTCCCCGAGGACAGGGGTACACCGGGGAGCTGTTTTTT
TRBJ2-2 | TRBV28 | few | TRBD2 | CASRTSGRAGGGELFF | TGTGCCAGCAGAACTAGCGGGAGGGCCGGCGGCGGGGAGCTGTTTTTT
TRBJ2-3 | TRBV10-3 | once | . | CAISEVGTTDTQYF | TGTGCCATCAGTGAGGTGGGGACCACAGATACGCAGTATTTT
TRBJ2-2 | TRBV11-2 | few | . | CASSLGVGRDTGELFF | TGTGCCAGCAGCTTAGGTGTGGGGCGCGACACCGGGGAGCTGTTTTTT
TRBJ2-1 | TRBV30 | . | . | CAWSALGFGQFF | TGTGCCTGGAGTGCCTTAGGGTTCGGGCAGTTCTTC
TRBJ2-7 | TRBV28 | few | . | CASRVDRAGSYEQYF | TGTGCCAGCAGGGTAGACAGGGCGGGGTCCTACGAGCAGTACTTC
TRBJ2-3 | TRBV11-2 | many | TRBD2 | CASSLIRASGRFRTDTQYF | TGTGCCAGCAGCTTAATTCGGGCGAGCGGGAGGTTTCGGACAGATACGCAGTATTTT
TRBJ2-3 | TRBV5-1 | . | TRBD2 | CASSSGLAGVTSTDTQYF | TGCGCCAGCAGCTCGGGACTAGCGGGAGTTACTAGCACAGATACGCAGTATTTT
TRBJ2-1 | TRBV28 | many | . | CASSLSSSPDNEQFF | TGTGCCAGCAGTTTATCAAGCTCACCCGACAATGAGCAGTTCTTC
TRBJ1-5 | TRBV4-1 | many | . | CASSQAQRALGQPQHF | TGCGCCAGCAGCCAAGCACAACGCGCATTGGGACAGCCCCAGCATTTT